Shown below are 2 T cell receptor beta chains from a single sample sequenced in a study of control samples from healthy donors and cancer patients. Assay used: immunoSEQ multiplex PCR; TCRdb lists only in-frame clones, some missing. Altogether fewer than 200,000 clones are present, 90% being singletons, with the ten largest covering 1.3% to 1.5%. The sample consisted of blood. All receptors derive from a woman in her forties or fifties in good health.

Concerning this clone itself: This CDR3 is also generated by other DNA sequences in the sample. The rearrangement uses TRBV5-1 and TRBJ2-1; 11 bases are shared with TRBD2. Germline V gene sequence: CDR1 SGHRS, CDR2 YFSETQ. The V and J ends lost 0 bases and 8 bases, in that order; junction bases with no gene match: 13. The CDR3 has 18 residues. The CDR3 is CASSLAWLAGGGGDEQFF. CDR3 nucleotide sequence: TGCGCCAGCAGCTTGGCGTGGTTAGCGGGAGGGGGGGGCGATGAGCAGTTCTTC.

The chain links TRBV11-2 to TRBJ2-2; 11 positions match TRBD2. The CDR3 loop spans 19 amino acids. Germline V lookup: CDR1 SGHAT, CDR2 FQNNGV. J lost 0 bases, V lost 5 bases, and 11 bases had no gene match. The DNA of the CDR3 is TGTGCCAGCAGCGGATTCGGGACTAGCGGAGGAGCGAACACCGGGGAGCTGTTTTTT. It codes for CASSGFGTSGGANTGELFF.